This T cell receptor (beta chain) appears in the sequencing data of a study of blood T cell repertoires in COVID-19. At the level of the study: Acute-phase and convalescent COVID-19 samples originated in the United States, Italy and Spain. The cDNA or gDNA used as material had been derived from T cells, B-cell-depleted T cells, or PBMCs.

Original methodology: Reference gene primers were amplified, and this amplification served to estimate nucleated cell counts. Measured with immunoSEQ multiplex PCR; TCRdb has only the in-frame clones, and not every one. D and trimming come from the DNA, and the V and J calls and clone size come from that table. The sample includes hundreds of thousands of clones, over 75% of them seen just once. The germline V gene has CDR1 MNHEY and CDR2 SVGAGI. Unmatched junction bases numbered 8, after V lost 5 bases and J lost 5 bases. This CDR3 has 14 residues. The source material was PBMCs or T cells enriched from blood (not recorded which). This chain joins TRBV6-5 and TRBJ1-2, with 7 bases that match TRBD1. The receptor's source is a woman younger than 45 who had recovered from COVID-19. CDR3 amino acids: CASSLTGDGYGYTF. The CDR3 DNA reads TGTGCCAGCAGTCTAACAGGGGATGGTTATGGCTACACCTTC.